The sequence of this T cell receptor (beta chain) was determined in a study of T cells in Graves' hyperthyroidism and ophthalmopathy. Regions amplified from RNA transcripts were the TCR beta CDR3 regions. The HTBI set primed first-round TCR CDR3 RT-PCR. TCRdb re-called the multiplex PCR reads through MiXCR, storing one row per CDR3 protein. In the table there are 490,000 or so distinct CDR3 sequences, roughly 45% of which are singletons. This clonotype occurred many times. The material sequenced was peripheral blood or thyroid tissue (not recorded which). This clonotype was sampled from an adult woman with Graves' disease, either hyperthyroidism or ophthalmopathy (not recorded which).

The CDR3 spells CSAGDGATNEKLFF. The CDR3 nucleotides read TGCAGTGCTGGCGACGGAGCAACTAATGAAAAACTGTTTTTT. This rearrangement joins TRBV20-1 to TRBJ1-4; D gene uncertain. This CDR3 region has 14 residues. CDR1 and CDR2 (germline): DFQATT, SNEGSKA (reference sequence). With 5 bases removed from V and 0 bases from J, the gap between germline ends came to 10 bases.